The present T cell receptor beta chain was sequenced within a study of T cells in Graves' hyperthyroidism and ophthalmopathy. These patients, aged 18 to 65, had recently diagnosed hyperthyroidism lasting under 2 months. Germline-derived CDR1 and CDR2 are SGHTA and FQGNSA. The CDR3 length is 14 residues. The V end was cut by 6 bases, the J end by 3 bases, with 14 bases between. Template material for amplifying TCR beta CDR3 regions consisted of RNA transcripts. An initial round of RT-PCR targeting the TCR CDR3 relied on the HTBI primer set. TCRdb fed the multiplex PCR reads into MiXCR, producing one record per CDR3 protein. The sample shows nearly 750,000 distinct CDR3 sequences, 30% to 40% of them seen only once.

The origin of this receptor is a woman between 40 and 55 years old with Graves' hyperthyroidism. Sequencing was performed on blood. V is TRBV7-2 and J is TRBJ1-1; a weak D match, TRBD1 (5 bases). The CDR3 DNA sequence: TGTGCCAGCAGGATTTGGGGCGGGGACACTGAAGCTTTCTTT. Translating it yields CASRIWGGDTEAFF.